The rows below give T cell receptor beta chains drawn from one sample of a study of cytomegalovirus exposure and HLA in healthy donors. Produced via immunoSEQ multiplex PCR; TCRdb's table is partial and in-frame only. The data show about 130,000 clones, 89% seen once. Material: PBMCs. The origin of the receptors is a woman under 30 in good health and CMV-seronegative. Each CDR3 is given with its conserved first and last residue.

TRBV6-1	TRBJ2-1	14	CASSGRGVPGEQFF
TRBV2	TRBJ1-3	14	CASSPYNSGNTIYF
TRBV4-1	TRBJ2-3	17	CASSQGRGRGTPDTQYF
TRBV2	TRBJ1-1	14	CASSDGASNTEAFF
TRBV5-1	TRBJ2-7	12	CASSSGGYEQYF
TRBV5-1	TRBJ2-7	15	CASSSGAGGPWEQYF
TRBV5-6	TRBJ1-2	12	CASSLREYGYTF
TRBV10-3	TRBJ1-5	16	CAISGGRIDSNQPQHF
TRBV7-8	TRBJ1-3	12	CATGPSGNTIYF
TRBV11-1	TRBJ1-1	13	CASSLIGNTEAFF
TRBV19	TRBJ1-5	16	CASSSRSGTANQPQHF
TRBV18	TRBJ1-1	15	CASSPPSMRDTEAFF
TRBV5-1	TRBJ2-1	15	CASSSTGSSYNEQFF
TRBV30	TRBJ1-5	13	CAWSLAVNGPQHF
TRBV7-9	TRBJ2-5	16	CASSLSRLTYQETQYF
TRBV7-3	TRBJ1-3	14	CASSSREGGNTIYF
TRBV7-8	TRBJ2-7	16	CASSLSGSGVPYEQYF
TRBV18	TRBJ2-2	15	CASSPWSTNTGELFF
TRBV29-1	TRBJ1-2	13	CSVEDRVDYGYTF
TRBV11-2	TRBJ2-2	18	CASSLRSGGLLDTGELFF